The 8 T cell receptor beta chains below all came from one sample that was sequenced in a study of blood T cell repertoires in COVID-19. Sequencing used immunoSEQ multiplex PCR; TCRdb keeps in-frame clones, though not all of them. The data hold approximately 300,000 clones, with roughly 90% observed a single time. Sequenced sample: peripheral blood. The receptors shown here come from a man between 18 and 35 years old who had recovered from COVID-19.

CDR3 protein: CASSDTGQWDTIYF. As DNA, the CDR3 is TGTGCCAGCAGCGACACGGGACAGTGGGACACCATATATTTT. This chain joins TRBV6-5 and TRBJ1-3, with 7 bases matching TRBD1. After removal of 6 bases from V and 8 bases from J, the junction contained 10 bases not matched to a gene. This CDR3 comprises 14 residues. Germline CDR1 is MNHEY and CDR2 is SVGAGI.

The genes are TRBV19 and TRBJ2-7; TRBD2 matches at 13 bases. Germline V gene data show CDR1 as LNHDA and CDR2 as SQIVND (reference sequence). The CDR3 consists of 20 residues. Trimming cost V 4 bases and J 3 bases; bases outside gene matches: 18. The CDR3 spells CASSTPSPGLAGPSYYEQYF. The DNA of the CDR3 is TGTGCCAGTAGTACTCCCTCCCCGGGACTAGCGGGACCCTCTTACTACGAGCAGTACTTC.

The CDR3 sequence: CASSPPGLAGGETQYF. The CDR3 DNA is TGTGCCAGCAGCCCACCGGGGCTAGCGGGGGGAGAGACCCAGTACTTC. The rearrangement uses TRBV6-6 and TRBJ2-5, with 11 bases matching TRBD2. The CDR3 loop spans 16 amino acids. The ends lost 6 bases at V and 4 bases at J; junction bases unmatched: 10. Germline V CDR1 and CDR2: MNHNY, SVGAGI (reference sequence).

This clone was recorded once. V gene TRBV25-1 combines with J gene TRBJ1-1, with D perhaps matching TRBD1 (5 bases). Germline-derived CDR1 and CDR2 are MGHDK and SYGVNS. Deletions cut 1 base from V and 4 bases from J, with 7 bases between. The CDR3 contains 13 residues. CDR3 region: CASSESGGTEAFF. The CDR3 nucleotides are TGTGCCAGCAGTGAATCCGGGGGCACTGAAGCTTTCTTT.

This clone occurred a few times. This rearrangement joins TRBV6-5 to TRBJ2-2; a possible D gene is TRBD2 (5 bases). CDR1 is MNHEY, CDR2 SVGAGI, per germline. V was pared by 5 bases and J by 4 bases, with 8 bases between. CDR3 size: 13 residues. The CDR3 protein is CASSREITGELFF. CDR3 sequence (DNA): TGTGCCAGCAGTAGGGAGATCACCGGGGAGCTGTTTTTT.

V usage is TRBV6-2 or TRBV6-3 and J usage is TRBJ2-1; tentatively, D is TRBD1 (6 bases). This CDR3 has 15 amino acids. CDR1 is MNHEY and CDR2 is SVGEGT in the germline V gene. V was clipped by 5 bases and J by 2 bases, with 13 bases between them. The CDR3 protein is CASSPGTTPYNEQFF. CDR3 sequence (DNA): TGTGCCAGCAGTCCCGGGACAACCCCCTACAATGAGCAGTTCTTC.

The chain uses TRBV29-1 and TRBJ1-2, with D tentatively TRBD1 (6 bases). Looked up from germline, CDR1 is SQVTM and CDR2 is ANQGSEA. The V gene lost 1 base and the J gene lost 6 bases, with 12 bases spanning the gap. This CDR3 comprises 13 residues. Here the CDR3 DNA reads TGCAGCGTTGAAGTTGGGCCAGGGGATGGCTACACCTTC. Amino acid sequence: CSVEVGPGDGYTF.

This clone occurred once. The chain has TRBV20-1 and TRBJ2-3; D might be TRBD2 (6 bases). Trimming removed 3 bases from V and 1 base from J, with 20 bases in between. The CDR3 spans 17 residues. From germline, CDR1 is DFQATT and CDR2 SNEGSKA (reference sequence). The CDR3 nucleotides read TGCAGTGCTAGTGTTATTTTGGGGGAGGTGGGCACAGATACGCAGTATTTT. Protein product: CSASVILGEVGTDTQYF.